The sequence of this T cell receptor (beta chain) was determined in a study of cytomegalovirus exposure and HLA in healthy donors. The protocol was immunoSEQ multiplex PCR, while the TCRdb copy is restricted to in-frame clones and leaves out a portion. The data contain a few hundred thousand clones, roughly 83% of them singletons. The donors were part of the validation cohort, which consisted of under 150 subjects and was separate from the first cohort of hundreds of subjects. Germline V CDR1 and CDR2: WNHNN, SYGVQD (reference sequence). The CDR3 is 17 residues long. The J segment lost 4 bases and the V segment lost 0 bases, leaving 9 bases of the junction unmatched.

The sample consisted of PBMCs. This sequence originates from a woman in her twenties or thirties in good health and CMV-seropositive. The chain is built from TRBV10-1 and TRBJ2-7; 10 nucleotides align to TRBD2. The CDR3 spells CASSESIASGRRYEQYF. CDR3 DNA sequence: TGCGCCAGCAGTGAGTCGATTGCTAGCGGGAGAAGATACGAGCAGTACTTC.